These T cell receptor beta chains were read from a single sample in a study of T cells after yellow fever vaccination. Via MiXCR, TCRdb re-called the 5' RACE reads, giving one row per CDR3 protein. The table shows about 58,000 distinct CDR3 sequences, with 5% to 6.5% occurring only once. Specimen: PBMCs, either bulk or a sorted T-cell subset (CD4+, CD8+, memory, or dextramer-sorted; not recorded which), collected on the day of the yellow fever booster vaccination. The source is a man aged 18 to 29 who received the YFV17D yellow fever vaccine. Each CDR3 is given without its conserved first and last residue.

v_call	j_call	cdr3_aa
TRBV4-3	TRBJ2-1	ASSQAGGPYEQF
TRBV7-9	TRBJ2-5	ASSFGWGAETQY
TRBV4-3	TRBJ2-2	ASSQDPVYVTAGDSTGELF
TRBV6-1	TRBJ1-1	ASSGREGRTEAF
TRBV20-1	TRBJ2-3	SATGTDTQY
TRBV7-3	TRBJ1-1	ASSLRAGNTEAF
TRBV28	TRBJ1-5	ASSSEGQPQH
TRBV20-1	TRBJ2-4	SARSSGGLGKNIQY
TRBV27	TRBJ2-2	ASSLEVYTGELF
TRBV5-1	TRBJ2-1	ASSEGDTDRTH
TRBV29-1	TRBJ1-1	SVVPSTEAF
TRBV5-1	TRBJ2-1	ASSPRGGWNEQF
TRBV5-4	TRBJ2-5	ASSASGGGLQETQY
TRBV7-2	TRBJ2-3	ASSLNPSRVGRDTDTQY
TRBV2	TRBJ2-7	ASRRLAKYYEQY
TRBV12-5	TRBJ2-1	ASGLVQAGATYNEQF
TRBV7-2	TRBJ2-5	ASSLARAGGRETQY
TRBV7-9	TRBJ1-1	ASSPTGRNTEAF
TRBV18	TRBJ2-7	ASSPTIQSLTYEQY
TRBV5-1	TRBJ2-1	ASSLSPGTYNEQF
TRBV6-2/TRBV6-3	TRBJ1-2	ASGDGYGYT
TRBV3-1	TRBJ1-6	ASSYGYANSPLH
TRBV5-1	TRBJ1-6	ASSSLGQGAGNSPLH
TRBV7-9	TRBJ2-3	ASSLFAGSTDTQY
TRBV3-1	TRBJ2-7	ASSQTGTYRSYEQY
TRBV3-1	TRBJ2-3	ASSQPGTITDTQY
TRBV4-1	TRBJ2-1	ASSHFLAGGNNEQF
TRBV6-5	TRBJ2-3	ASSAQGTSTDTQY
TRBV7-9	TRBJ1-2	ASSTRDRGGHT
TRBV4-2	TRBJ1-4	ASSQPGAPGQHNEKLF
TRBV11-2	TRBJ2-1	ASSFRLEGIGNEQF
TRBV5-4	TRBJ1-6	ASSLENRGYSPLH
TRBV7-3	TRBJ1-4	ASSSDRDEKLF
TRBV11-2	TRBJ2-4	ASSSSTIQY
TRBV7-9	TRBJ2-3	ASSSPTRYPTGTQY
TRBV18	TRBJ2-1	ASSPLSGTGIGNEQF
TRBV10-3	TRBJ2-7	AIREQGLEQY
TRBV7-2	TRBJ1-1	ASSFRGSEAF
TRBV27	TRBJ2-3	ASSTRTGGTDTQY
TRBV7-9	TRBJ2-3	ASSPGQGAGDTQY
TRBV18	TRBJ2-5	ASSPSISARETQY
TRBV4-3	TRBJ2-1	ASSQGAIYNEQF